This TCR beta chain originates from a study of shared clonotypes between healthy human individuals. Original data processing: There were no quality scores in the junction-only immunoSEQ sequences, so filtering differed. The assay was immunoSEQ multiplex PCR, and TCRdb's table has in-frame clones only and misses some. V, J and clone size were drawn from that table, and D and trimming were deduced from the DNA. The table shows roughly 2,500,000 clones, with roughly 93% occurring only once. This clone was found a few times. Antigen: not known. CDR1 is SGHRS and CDR2 is YFSETQ in the germline V gene. This CDR3 has 14 residues. Trimming took 3 bases from V and 0 from J; bases not matched to a gene: 0. Study-level findings and limits: There were few donors, and this limited the genetic and exposure-history diversity represented.

The chain links TRBV5-1 to TRBJ1-1; 9 nucleotides match TRBD1. Material for sequencing was naive CD4+ T cells from PBMCs. Indicated subset: CD45RA+ positively selected. This receptor was identified in a man aged 18 to 29 in good health. Some clones in this sample may be carry-over from other donors' samples. CDR3 region: CASSWDRVNTEAFF. In DNA form, the CDR3 reads TGCGCCAGCAGCTGGGACAGGGTGAACACTGAAGCTTTCTTT. The whole variable domain, remainder taken from reference TRBV5-1 and TRBJ1-1, is KAGVTQTPRYLIKTRGQQVTLSCSPISGHRSVSWYQQTPGQGLQFLFEYFSETQRNKGNFPGRFSGRQFSNSRSEMNVSTLELGDSALYLCASSWDRVNTEAFFGQGTRLTVV.